A few counts support the clone carrying this TCR beta chain. Its antigen is as yet unknown. This sample was included in a study of CD8+CD57+ T cells in acquired aplastic anemia. Study as a whole: DNA per sorted CD4+ or CD8+ sample ranged 0.2 to 27.4 ug, averaging around 3 ug. General study points: Overlapping CD8+ CDR3 repertoires of patients and controls contained around 31 shared sequences.

Patients selected for sequencing had displayed CD8+CD57+ cell expansion by flow cytometry. As a group, the patients uniformly had severe acquired aplastic anemia. No patient had been given any therapy when blood was sampled. Researchers used genomic DNA as the template to profile TCR beta VDJ and CDR3. TCRdb ran MiXCR on the reads and lists one entry per CDR3 protein. The repertoire holds under 500,000 distinct CDR3 sequences, with roughly a third as singletons. The sequencing input was sorted CD4+, CD8+, or CD8+CD57+ T cells (not recorded which) from PBMCs. The receptor's source is a human donor with aplastic anemia.

CDR3 DNA sequence: TGCAGCGCACGACAGGCGCACTACGAGCAGTACTTC. The encoded protein is CSARQAHYEQYF. V usage is TRBV29-1 and J usage is TRBJ2-7; maybe TRBD1 (6 bases). The CDR3 covers 12 residues. The germline V gene has CDR1 SQVTM and CDR2 ANQGSEA. Between the trimmed V and J ends, which lost 7 bases and 3 bases, there was a span of 13 bases.